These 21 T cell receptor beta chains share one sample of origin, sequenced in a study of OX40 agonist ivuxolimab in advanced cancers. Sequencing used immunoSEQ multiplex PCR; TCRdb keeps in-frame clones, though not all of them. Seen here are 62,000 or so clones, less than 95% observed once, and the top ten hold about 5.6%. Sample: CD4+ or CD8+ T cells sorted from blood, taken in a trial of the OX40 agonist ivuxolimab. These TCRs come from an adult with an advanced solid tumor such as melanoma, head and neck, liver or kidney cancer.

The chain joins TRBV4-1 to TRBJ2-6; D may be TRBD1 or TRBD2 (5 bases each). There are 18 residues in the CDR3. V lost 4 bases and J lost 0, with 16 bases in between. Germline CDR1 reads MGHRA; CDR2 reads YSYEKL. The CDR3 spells CASSPPGRSSSGANVLTF. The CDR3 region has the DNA TGCGCCAGCAGCCCTCCGGGACGGAGTTCCTCTGGGGCCAACGTCCTGACTTTC.

CDR3 amino acids: CASTVRDRKTYEQYF. CDR3 sequence (DNA): TGTGCCAGCACTGTCAGGGACAGGAAAACCTACGAGCAGTACTTC. V gene TRBV28 combines with J gene TRBJ2-7; 8 bases agree with TRBD1. Germline CDR1 reads MDHEN; CDR2 reads SYDVKM. The V and J ends lost 7 bases and 2 bases, in that order; junction bases with no gene match: 10. The CDR3 length is 15 residues.

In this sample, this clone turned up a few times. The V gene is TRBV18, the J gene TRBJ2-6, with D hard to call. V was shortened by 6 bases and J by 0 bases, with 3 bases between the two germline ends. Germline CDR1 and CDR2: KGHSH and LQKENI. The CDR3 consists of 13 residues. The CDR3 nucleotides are TGTGCCAGCTCGGCCTCTGGGGCCAACGTCCTGACTTTC. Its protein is CASSASGANVLTF.

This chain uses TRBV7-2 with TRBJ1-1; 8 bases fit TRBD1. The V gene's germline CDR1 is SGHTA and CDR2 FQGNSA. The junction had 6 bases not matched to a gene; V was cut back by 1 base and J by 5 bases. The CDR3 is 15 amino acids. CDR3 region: CASSLVATGATEAFF. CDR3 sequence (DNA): TGTGCCAGCAGCTTAGTCGCGACAGGGGCGACTGAAGCTTTCTTT.

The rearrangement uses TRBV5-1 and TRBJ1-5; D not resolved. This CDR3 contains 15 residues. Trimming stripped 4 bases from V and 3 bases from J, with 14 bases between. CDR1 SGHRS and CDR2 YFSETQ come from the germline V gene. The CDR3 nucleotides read TGCGCCAGCAGCCCCGGGTTGTATGTCAATCAGCCCCAGCATTTT. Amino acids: CASSPGLYVNQPQHF.

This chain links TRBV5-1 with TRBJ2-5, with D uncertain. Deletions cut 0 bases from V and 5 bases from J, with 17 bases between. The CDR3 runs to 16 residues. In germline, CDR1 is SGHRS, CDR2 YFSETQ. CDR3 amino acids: CASSLVSAVLGETQYF. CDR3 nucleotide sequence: TGCGCCAGCAGCTTGGTCTCTGCAGTACTGGGGGAGACCCAGTACTTC.

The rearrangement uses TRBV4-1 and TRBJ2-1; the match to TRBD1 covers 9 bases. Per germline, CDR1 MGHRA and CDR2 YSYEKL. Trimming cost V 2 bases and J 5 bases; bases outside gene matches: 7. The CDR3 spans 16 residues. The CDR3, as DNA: TGCGCCAGCAGCCAAATCGGGACAGGGCGAAACAATGAGCAGTTCTTC. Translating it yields CASSQIGTGRNNEQFF.

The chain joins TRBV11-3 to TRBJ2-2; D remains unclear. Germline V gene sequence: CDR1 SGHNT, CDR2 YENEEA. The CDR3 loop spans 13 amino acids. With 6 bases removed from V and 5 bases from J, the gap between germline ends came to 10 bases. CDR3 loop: CASSDVLTGELFF. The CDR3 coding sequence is TGTGCCAGCAGTGATGTCCTAACCGGGGAGCTGTTTTTT.

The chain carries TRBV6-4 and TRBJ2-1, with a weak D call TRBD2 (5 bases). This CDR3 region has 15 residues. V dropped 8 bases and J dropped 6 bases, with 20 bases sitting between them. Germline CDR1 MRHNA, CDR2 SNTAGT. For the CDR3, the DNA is TGTGCCAGCTCCCCCGGCGAGGCGGGTGTCAATGAGCAGTTCTTC. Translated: CASSPGEAGVNEQFF.

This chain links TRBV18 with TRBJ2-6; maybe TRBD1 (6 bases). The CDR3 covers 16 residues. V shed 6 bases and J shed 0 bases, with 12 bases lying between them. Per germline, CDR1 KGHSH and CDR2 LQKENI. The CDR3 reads CASSQLGGSGANVLTF. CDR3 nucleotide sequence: TGTGCCAGCTCGCAACTAGGGGGCTCTGGGGCCAACGTCCTGACTTTC. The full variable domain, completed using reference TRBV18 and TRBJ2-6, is NAGVMQNPRHLVRRRGQEARLRCSPMKGHSHVYWYRQLPEEGLKFMVYLQKENIIDESGMPKERFSAEFPKEGPSILRIQQVVRGDSAAYFCASSQLGGSGANVLTFGAGSRLTVL.

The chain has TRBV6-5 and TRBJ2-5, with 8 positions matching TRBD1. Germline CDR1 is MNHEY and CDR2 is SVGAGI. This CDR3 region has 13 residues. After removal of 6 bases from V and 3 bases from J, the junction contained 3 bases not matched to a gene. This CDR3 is CASRRTGKETQYF. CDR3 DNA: TGTGCCAGCAGACGGACAGGGAAAGAGACCCAGTACTTC.

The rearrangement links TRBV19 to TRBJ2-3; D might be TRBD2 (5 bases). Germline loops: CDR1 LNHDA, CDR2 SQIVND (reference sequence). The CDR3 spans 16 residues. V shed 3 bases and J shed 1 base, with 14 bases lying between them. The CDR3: CASSIRIGRGTDTQYF. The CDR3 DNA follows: TGTGCCAGTAGTATCCGCATTGGGCGGGGCACAGATACGCAGTATTTT.

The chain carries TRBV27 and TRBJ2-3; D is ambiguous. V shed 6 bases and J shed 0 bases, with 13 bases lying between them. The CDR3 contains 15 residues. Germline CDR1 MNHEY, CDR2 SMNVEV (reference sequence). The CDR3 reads CASRSRRTSTDTQYF. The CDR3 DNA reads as TGTGCCAGCAGATCCAGGAGAACTAGCACAGATACGCAGTATTTT.

CDR3: CASSLGYGRDGNQPQHF. CDR3 DNA: TGCGCCAGCAGCTTGGGGTATGGCAGGGATGGCAATCAGCCCCAGCATTTT. The chain joins TRBV5-1 to TRBJ1-5, with TRBD1 as a possible D gene (5 bases). Germline values: CDR1 SGHRS, CDR2 YFSETQ. CDR3 size: 17 residues. Trimming removed 0 bases from V and 2 bases from J, with 15 bases in between.

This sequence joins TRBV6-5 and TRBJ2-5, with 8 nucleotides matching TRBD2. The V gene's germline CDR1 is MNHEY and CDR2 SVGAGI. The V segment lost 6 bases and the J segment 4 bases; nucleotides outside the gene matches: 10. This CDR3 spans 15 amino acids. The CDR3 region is CASRGSGRYRETQYF. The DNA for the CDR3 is TGTGCCAGCAGGGGGAGCGGGAGATATCGAGAGACCCAGTACTTC.

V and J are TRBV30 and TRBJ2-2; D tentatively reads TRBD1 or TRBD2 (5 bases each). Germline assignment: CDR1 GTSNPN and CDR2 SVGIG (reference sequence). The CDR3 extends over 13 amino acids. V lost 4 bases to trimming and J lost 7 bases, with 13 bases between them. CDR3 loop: CAWTGARDGELFF. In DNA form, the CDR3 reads TGTGCCTGGACCGGGGCAAGGGACGGGGAGCTGTTTTTT.

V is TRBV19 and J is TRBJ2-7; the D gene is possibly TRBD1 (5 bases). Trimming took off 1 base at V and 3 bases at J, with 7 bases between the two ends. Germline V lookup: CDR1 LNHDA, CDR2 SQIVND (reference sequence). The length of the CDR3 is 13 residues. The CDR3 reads CASSIGTNYEQYF. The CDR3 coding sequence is TGTGCCAGTAGTATAGGGACAAACTACGAGCAGTACTTC.

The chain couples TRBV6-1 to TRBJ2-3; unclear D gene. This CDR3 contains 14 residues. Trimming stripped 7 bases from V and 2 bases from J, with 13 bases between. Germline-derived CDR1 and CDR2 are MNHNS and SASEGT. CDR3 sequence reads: CASTIERITDTQYF. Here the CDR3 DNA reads TGTGCCAGCACTATTGAAAGGATCACAGATACGCAGTATTTT.

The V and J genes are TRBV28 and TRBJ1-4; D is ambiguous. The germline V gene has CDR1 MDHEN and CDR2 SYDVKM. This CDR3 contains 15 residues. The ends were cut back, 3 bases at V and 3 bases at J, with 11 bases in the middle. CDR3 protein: CASSLDGNPNEKLFF. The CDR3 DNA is TGTGCCAGCAGTTTGGACGGCAACCCTAATGAAAAACTGTTTTTT.

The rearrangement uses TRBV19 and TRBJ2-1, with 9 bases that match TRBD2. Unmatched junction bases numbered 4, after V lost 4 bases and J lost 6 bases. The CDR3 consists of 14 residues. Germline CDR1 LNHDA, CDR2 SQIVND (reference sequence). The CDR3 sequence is CASSRAGGVNEQFF. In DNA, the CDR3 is TGTGCCAGTAGTAGGGCGGGAGGGGTCAATGAGCAGTTCTTC.

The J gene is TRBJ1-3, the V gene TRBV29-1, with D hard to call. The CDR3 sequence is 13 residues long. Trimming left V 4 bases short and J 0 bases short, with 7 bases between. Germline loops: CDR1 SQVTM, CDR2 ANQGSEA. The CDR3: CSVAHASGNTIYF. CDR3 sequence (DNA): TGCAGCGTTGCACATGCCTCTGGAAACACCATATATTTT.